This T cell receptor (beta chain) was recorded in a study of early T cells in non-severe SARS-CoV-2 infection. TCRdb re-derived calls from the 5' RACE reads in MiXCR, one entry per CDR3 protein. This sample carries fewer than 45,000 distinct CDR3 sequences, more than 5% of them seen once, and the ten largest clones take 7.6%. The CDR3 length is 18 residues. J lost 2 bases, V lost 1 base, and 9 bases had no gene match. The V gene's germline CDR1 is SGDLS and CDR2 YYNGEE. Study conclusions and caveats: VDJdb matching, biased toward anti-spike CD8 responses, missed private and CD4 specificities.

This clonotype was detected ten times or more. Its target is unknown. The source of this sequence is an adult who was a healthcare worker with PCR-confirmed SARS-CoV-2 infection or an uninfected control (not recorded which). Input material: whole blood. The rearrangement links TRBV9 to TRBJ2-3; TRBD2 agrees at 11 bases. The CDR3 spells CASSVSPTSGGDTDTQYF. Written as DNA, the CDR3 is TGTGCCAGCAGCGTAAGCCCCACTAGCGGGGGCGACACAGATACGCAGTATTTT.